The source of this T cell receptor (beta chain) is a study of cytomegalovirus exposure and HLA in healthy donors. Worth noting for this clone: What it binds is not known. One end of the junction fails to match germline, which may point to a read error. Other nucleotide sequences from this sample produce the same CDR3.

The CDR3 length is 11 residues. Germline values: CDR1 GTSNPN, CDR2 SVGIG (reference sequence). The PCR had 60 Vbeta and 13 Jbeta primers. Sequencing was performed with immunoSEQ multiplex PCR; in TCRdb, only in-frame clones are kept and a portion is missing. Of approximately 160,000 clones in the sample, approximately 80% are singletons; the top ten hold 1.5% to 2%. Overall study findings and caveats: When analyzed later, the rates of TCR association showed variation by HLA locus, with DRB1 the most and HLA-C the fewest. Presence/absence analyses supposed approximately even sequencing depth among donors. In a later analysis, productive TCRs from donors in an Asian-associated ancestry cluster reportedly carried fewer N-insertions than the cohort mean.

V usage is TRBV30 and J usage is TRBJ2-7; 7 nucleotides match TRBD1. Sequenced: PBMCs. The source is a woman aged 30 to 39 in good health and CMV-seronegative. DNA for the CDR3: TGTGCTTGGAGTGTACAGGGGGAGCAGTACTTC. Its protein product is CAWSVQGEQYF.